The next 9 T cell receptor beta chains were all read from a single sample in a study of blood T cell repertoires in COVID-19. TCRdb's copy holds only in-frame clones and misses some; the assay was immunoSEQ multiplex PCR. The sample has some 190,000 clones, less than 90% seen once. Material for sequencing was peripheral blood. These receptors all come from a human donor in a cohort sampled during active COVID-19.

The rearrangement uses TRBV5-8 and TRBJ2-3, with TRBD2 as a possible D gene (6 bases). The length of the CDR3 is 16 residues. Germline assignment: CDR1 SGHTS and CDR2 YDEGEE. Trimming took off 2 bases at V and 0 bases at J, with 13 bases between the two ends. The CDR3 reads CASSLSLGTSTDTQYF. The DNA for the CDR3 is TGTGCCAGCAGCTTAAGCCTCGGGACTAGCACAGATACGCAGTATTTT.

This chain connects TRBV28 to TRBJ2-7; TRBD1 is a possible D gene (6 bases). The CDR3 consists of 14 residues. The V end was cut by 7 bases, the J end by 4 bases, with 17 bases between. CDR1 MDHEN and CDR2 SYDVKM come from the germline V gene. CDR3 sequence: CASNPPQGRYEQYF. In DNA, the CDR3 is TGTGCCAGCAACCCCCCGCAGGGGAGATACGAGCAGTACTTC. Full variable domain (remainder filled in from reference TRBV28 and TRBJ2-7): DVKVTQSSRYLVKRTGEKVFLECVQDMDHENMFWYRQDPGLGLRLIYFSYDVKMKEKGDIPEGYSVSREKKERFSLILESASTNQTSMYLCASNPPQGRYEQYFGPGTRLTVT.

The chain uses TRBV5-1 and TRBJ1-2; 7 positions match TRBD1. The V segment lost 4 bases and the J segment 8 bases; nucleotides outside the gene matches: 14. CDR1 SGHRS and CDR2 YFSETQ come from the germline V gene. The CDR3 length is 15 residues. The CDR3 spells CASSPEEGAVWGYTF. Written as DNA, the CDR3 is TGCGCCAGCAGCCCGGAGGAGGGGGCAGTCTGGGGCTACACCTTC.

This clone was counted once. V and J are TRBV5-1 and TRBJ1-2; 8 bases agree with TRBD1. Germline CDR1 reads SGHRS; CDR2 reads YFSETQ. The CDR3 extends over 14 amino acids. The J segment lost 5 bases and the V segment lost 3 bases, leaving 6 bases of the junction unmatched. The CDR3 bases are TGCGCCAGCAGCTCAGGGACAGGCGAGTATGGCTACACCTTC. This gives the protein CASSSGTGEYGYTF.

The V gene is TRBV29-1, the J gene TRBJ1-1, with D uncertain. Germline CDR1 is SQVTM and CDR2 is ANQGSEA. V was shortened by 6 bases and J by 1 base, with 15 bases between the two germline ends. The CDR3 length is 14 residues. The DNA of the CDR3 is TGCAGCGTAGCGCCGTTGACTTGGAACACTGAAGCTTTCTTT. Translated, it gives CSVAPLTWNTEAFF. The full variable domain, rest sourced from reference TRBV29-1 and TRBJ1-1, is SAVISQKPSRDICQRGTSLTIQCQVDSQVTMMFWYRQQPGQSLTLIATANQGSEATYESGFVIDKFPISRPNLTFSTLTVSNMSPEDSSIYLCSVAPLTWNTEAFFGQGTRLTVV.

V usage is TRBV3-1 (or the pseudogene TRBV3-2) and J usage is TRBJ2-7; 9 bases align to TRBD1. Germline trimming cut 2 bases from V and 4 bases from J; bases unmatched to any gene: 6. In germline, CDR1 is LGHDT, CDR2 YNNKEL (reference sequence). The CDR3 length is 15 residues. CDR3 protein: CASSQKNRGPYEQYF. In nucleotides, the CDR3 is TGTGCCAGCAGCCAAAAAAACAGGGGGCCTTACGAGCAGTACTTC.

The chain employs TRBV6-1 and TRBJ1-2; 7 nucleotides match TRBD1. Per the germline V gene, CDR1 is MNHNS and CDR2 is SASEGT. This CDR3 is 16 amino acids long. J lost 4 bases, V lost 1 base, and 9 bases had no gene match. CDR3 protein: CASSEEGAGGRYGYTF. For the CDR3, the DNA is TGTGCCAGCAGTGAAGAAGGTGCAGGGGGTCGCTATGGCTACACCTTC.

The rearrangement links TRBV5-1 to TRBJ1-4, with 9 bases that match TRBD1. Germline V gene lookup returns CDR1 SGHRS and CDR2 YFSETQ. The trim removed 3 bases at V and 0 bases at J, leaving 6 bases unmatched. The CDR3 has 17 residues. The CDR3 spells CASSWTGAGATNEKLFF. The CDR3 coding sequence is TGCGCCAGCAGCTGGACAGGGGCTGGTGCAACTAATGAAAAACTGTTTTTT. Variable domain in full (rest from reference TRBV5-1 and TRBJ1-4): KAGVTQTPRYLIKTRGQQVTLSCSPISGHRSVSWYQQTPGQGLQFLFEYFSETQRNKGNFPGRFSGRQFSNSRSEMNVSTLELGDSALYLCASSWTGAGATNEKLFFGSGTQLSVL.

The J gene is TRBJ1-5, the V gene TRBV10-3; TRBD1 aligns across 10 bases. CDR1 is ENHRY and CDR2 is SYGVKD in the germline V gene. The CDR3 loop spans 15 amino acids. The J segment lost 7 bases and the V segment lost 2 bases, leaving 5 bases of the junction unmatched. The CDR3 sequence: CAISEGDRGKQPQHF. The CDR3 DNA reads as TGTGCCATCAGTGAGGGGGACAGGGGTAAGCAGCCCCAGCATTTT.